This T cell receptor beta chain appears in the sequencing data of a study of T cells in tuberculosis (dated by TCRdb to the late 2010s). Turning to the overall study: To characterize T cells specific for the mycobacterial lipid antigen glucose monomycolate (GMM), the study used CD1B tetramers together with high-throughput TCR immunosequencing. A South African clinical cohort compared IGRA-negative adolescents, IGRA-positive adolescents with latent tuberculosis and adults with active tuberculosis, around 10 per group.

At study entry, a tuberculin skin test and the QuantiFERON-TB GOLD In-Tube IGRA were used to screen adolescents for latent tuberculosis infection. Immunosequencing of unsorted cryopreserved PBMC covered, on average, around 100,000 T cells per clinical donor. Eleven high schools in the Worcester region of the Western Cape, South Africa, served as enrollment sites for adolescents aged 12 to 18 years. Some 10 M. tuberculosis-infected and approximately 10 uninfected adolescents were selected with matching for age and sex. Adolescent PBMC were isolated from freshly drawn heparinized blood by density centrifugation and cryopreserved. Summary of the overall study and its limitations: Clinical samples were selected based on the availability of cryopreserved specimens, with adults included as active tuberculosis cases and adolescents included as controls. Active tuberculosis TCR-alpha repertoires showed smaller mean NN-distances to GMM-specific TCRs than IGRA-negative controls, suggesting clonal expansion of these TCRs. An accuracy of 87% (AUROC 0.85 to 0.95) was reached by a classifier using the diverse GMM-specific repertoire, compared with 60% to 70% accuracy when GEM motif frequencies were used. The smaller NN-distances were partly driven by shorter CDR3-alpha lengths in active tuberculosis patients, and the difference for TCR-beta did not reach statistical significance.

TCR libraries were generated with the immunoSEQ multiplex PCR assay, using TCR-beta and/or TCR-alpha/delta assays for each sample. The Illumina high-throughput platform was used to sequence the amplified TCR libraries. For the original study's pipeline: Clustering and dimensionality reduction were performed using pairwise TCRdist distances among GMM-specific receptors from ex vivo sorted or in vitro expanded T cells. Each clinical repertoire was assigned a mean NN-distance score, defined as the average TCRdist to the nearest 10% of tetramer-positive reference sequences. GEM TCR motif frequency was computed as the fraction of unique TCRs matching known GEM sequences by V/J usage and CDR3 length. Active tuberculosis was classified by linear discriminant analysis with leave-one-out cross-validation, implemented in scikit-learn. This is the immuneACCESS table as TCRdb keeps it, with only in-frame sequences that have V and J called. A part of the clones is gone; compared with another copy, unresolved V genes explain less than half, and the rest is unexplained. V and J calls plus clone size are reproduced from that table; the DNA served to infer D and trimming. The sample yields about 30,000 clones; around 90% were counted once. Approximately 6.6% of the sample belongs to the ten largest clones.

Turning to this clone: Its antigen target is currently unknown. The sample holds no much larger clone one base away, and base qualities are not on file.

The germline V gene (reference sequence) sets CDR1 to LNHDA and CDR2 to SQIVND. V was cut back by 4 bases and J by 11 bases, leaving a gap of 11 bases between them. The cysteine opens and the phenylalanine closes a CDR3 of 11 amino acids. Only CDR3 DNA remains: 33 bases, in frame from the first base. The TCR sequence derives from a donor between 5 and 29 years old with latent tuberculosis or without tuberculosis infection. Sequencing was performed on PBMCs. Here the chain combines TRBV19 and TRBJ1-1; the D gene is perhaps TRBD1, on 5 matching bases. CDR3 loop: CASSTGGGAFF. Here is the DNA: TGTGCCAGTAGTACGGGGGGAGGGGCTTTCTTT.